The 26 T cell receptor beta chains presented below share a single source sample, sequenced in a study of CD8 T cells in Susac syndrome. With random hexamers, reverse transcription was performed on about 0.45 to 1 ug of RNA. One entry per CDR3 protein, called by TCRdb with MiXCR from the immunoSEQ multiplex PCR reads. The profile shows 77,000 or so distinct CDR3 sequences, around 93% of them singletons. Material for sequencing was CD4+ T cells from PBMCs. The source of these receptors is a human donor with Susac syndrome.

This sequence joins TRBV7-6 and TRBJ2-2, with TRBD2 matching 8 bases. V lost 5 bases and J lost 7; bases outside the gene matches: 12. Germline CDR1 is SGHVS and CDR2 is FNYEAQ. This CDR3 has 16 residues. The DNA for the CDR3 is TGTGCCAGCAGCCTAGAGATAGCGGGACTGGGCGGGGAGCTGTTTTTT. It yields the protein CASSLEIAGLGGELFF.

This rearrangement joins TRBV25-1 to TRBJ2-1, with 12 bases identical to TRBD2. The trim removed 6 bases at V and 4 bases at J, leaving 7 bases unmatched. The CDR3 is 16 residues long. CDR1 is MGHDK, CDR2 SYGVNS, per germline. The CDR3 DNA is TGTGCCAGCAGGACTAGCGGGAGTGTCGGTTACAATGAGCAGTTCTTC. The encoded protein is CASRTSGSVGYNEQFF.

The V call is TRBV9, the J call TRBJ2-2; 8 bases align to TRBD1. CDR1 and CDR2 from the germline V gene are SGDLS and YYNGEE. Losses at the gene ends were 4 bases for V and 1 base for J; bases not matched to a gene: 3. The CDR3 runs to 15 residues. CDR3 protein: CASSPGTGNTGELFF. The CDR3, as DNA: TGTGCCAGCAGCCCTGGGACAGGGAACACCGGGGAGCTGTTTTTT.

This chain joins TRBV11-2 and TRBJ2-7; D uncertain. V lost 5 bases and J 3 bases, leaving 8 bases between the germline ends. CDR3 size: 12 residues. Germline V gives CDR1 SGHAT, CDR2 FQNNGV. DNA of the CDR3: TGTGCCAGCAGCCGTTACAGCTACGAGCAGTACTTC. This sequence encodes CASSRYSYEQYF. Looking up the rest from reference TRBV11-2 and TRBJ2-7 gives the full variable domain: EAGVAQSPRYKIIEKRQSVAFWCNPISGHATLYWYQQILGQGPKLLIQFQNNGVVDDSQLPKDRFSAERLKGVDSTLKIQPAKLEDSAVYLCASSRYSYEQYFGPGTRLTVT.

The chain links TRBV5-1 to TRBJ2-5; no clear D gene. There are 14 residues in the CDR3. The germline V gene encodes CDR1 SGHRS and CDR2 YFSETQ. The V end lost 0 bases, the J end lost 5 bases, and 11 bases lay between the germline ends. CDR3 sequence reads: CASSLAVVGETQYF. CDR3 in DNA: TGCGCCAGCAGCTTGGCAGTTGTCGGGGAGACCCAGTACTTC.

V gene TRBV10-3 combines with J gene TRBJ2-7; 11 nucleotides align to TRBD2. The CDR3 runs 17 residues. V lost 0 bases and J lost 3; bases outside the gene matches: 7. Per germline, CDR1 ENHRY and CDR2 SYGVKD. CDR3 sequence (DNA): TGTGCCATCAGTGAGTCCTCTCTAGCGGGAGGCTTCTACGAGCAGTACTTC. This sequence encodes CAISESSLAGGFYEQYF.

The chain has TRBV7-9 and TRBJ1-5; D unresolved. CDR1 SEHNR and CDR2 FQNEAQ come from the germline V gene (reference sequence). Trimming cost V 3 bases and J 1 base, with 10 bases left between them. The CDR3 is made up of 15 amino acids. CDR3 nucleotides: TGTGCCAGCAGCTTTGAGGGCTTGAGCAATCAGCCCCAGCATTTT. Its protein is CASSFEGLSNQPQHF.

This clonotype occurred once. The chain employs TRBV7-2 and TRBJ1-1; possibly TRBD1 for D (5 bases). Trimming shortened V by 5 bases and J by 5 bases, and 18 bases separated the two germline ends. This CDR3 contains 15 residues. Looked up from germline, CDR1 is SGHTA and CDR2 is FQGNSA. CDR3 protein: CASSPGPLRGTEAFF. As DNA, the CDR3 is TGTGCCAGCAGCCCGGGGCCGCTTCGGGGTACTGAAGCTTTCTTT.

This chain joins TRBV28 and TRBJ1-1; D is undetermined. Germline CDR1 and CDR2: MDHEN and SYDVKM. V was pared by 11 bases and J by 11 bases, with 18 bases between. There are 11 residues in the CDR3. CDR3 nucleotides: TGTGCCCTTCTCGAAGAGTCAAAGGCTTTCTTT. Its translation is CALLEESKAFF.

The CDR3 DNA sequence: TGTGCCAGCAGTGAAGCTGCCGGCTACACCTTC. This encodes CASSEAAGYTF. This chain uses TRBV2 with TRBJ1-2, with D unclear. Germline-derived CDR1 and CDR2 are SNHLY and FYNNEI. This CDR3 contains 11 residues. V dropped 0 bases and J dropped 8 bases, with 4 bases sitting between them.

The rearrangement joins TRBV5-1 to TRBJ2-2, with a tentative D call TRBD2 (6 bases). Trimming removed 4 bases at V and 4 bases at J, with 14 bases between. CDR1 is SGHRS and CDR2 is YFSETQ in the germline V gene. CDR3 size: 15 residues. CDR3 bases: TGCGCCAGCAGCCAGGGTAGCGGAAGCACCGGGGAGCTGTTTTTT. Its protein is CASSQGSGSTGELFF.

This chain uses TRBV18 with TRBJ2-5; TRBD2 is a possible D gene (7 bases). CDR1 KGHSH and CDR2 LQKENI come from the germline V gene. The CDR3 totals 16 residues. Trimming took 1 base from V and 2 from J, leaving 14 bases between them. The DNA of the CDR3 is TGTGCCAGCTCACCACGGCGGGGGCAGGATCAAGAGACCCAGTACTTC. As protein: CASSPRRGQDQETQYF.

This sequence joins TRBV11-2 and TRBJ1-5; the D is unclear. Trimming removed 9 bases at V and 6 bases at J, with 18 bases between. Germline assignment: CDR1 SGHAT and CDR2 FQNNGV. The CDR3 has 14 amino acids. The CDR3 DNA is TGTGCCAGTACGCCGTCGGGGTCCCGTCAGCCCCAGCATTTT. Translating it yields CASTPSGSRQPQHF. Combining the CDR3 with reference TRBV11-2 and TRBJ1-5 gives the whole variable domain EAGVAQSPRYKIIEKRQSVAFWCNPISGHATLYWYQQILGQGPKLLIQFQNNGVVDDSQLPKDRFSAERLKGVDSTLKIQPAKLEDSAVYLCASTPSGSRQPQHFGDGTRLSIL.

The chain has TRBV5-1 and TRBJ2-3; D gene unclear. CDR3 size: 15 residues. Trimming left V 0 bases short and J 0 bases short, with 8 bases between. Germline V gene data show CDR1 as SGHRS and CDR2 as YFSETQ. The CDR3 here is CASSLVAGSTDTQYF. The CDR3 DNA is TGCGCCAGCAGCTTGGTGGCAGGAAGCACAGATACGCAGTATTTT.

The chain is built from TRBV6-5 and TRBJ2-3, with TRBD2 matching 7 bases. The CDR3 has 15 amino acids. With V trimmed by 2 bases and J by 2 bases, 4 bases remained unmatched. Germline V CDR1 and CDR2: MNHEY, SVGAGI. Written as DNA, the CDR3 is TGTGCCAGCAGTTACGTGGGAGGGCTCACAGATACGCAGTATTTT. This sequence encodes CASSYVGGLTDTQYF.

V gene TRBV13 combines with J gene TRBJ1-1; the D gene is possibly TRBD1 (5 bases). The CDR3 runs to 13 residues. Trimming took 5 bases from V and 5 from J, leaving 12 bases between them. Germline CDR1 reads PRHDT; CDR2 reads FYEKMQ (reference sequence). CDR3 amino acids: CASSRGVRTEAFF. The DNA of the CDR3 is TGTGCCAGCAGCCGGGGCGTAAGGACTGAAGCTTTCTTT.

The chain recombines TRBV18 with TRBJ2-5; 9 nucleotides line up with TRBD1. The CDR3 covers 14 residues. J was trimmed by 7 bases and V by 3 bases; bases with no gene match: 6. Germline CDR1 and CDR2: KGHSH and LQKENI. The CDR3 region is CASSPGTGFGTQYF. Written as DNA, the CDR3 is TGTGCCAGCTCACCCGGGACAGGGTTCGGGACCCAGTACTTC. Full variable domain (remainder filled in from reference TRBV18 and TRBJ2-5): NAGVMQNPRHLVRRRGQEARLRCSPMKGHSHVYWYRQLPEEGLKFMVYLQKENIIDESGMPKERFSAEFPKEGPSILRIQQVVRGDSAAYFCASSPGTGFGTQYFGPGTRLLVL.

CDR3 nucleotide sequence: TGTGCCAGCATGGAGACAGGGCGTAGACATGAGCAGTTCTTC. Its translation: CASMETGRRHEQFF. V usage is TRBV6-2 or TRBV6-3 and J usage is TRBJ2-1; 7 bases are shared with TRBD1. The CDR3 consists of 14 residues. Looked up from germline, CDR1 is MNHEY and CDR2 is SVGEGT. With V trimmed by 7 bases and J by 8 bases, 11 bases remained unmatched.

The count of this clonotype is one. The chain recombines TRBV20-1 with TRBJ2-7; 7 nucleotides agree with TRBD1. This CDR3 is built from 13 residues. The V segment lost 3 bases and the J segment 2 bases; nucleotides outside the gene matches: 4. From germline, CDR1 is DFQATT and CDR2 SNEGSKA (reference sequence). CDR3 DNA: TGCAGTGCTAGTCCGGACAGGACCTACGAGCAGTACTTC. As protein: CSASPDRTYEQYF.

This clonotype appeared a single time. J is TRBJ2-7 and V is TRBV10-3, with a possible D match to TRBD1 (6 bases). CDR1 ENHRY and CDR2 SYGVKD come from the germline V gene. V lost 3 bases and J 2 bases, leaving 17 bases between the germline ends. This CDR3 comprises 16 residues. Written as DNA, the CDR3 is TGTGCCATCAGTGACCAGGCGGCAGGGGTTACCTACGAGCAGTACTTC. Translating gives CAISDQAAGVTYEQYF.

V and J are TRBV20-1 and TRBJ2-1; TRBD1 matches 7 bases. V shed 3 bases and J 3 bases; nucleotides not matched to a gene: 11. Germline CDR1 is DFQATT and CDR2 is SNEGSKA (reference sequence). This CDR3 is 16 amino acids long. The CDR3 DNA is TGCAGTGCTAGTCTTCGTCCTTGGGACAGCTACAATGAGCAGTTCTTC. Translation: CSASLRPWDSYNEQFF.

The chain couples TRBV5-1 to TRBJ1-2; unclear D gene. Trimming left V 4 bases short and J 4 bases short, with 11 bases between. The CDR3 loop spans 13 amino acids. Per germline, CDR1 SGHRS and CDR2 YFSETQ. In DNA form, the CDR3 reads TGCGCCAGCAGCCTGGCACTTGGCTATGGCTACACCTTC. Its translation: CASSLALGYGYTF.

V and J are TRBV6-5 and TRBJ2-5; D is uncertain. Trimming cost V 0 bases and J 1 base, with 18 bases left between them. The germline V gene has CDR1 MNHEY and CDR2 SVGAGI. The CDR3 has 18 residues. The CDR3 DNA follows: TGTGCCAGCAGTTACTCGAACCCTCGCCTCTACCCCCAAGAGACCCAGTACTTC. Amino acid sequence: CASSYSNPRLYPQETQYF.

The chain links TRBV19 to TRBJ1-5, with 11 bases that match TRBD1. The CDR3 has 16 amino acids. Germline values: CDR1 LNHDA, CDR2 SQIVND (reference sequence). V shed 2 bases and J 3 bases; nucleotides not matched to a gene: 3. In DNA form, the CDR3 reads TGTGCCAGTAGTATAAGGACAGGGGGCTCCAATCAGCCCCAGCATTTT. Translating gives CASSIRTGGSNQPQHF.

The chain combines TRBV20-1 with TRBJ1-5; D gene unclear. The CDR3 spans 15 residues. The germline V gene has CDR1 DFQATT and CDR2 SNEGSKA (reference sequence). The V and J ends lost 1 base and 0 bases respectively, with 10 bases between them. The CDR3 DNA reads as TGCAGTGCTAGAGTTACACGGTATAGCAATCAGCCCCAGCATTTT. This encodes CSARVTRYSNQPQHF.

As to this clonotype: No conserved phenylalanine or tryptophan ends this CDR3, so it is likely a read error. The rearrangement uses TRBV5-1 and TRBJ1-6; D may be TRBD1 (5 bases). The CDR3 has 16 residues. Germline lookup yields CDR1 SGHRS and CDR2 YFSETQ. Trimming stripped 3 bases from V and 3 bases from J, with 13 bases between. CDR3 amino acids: CASSSTTDRYNSPLHL. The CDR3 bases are TGCGCCAGCAGCTCGACGACAGATCGCTATAATTCACCCCTCCACCTT.